A selection of T cell receptor beta chains follows, all from one sample in a study of long-term antiretroviral therapy in people with HIV. Assay: immunoSEQ multiplex PCR; the TCRdb copy retains only in-frame clones and omits some. The data show 7,500 to 9,000 clones, with approximately 78% seen just once and 20% to 25% held by the top ten. The source material was unsorted PBMCs, sampled 0.6 years before starting antiretroviral therapy. These receptors came from a man aged 40-49 years with HIV. The CDR3 runs from the conserved cysteine through the conserved F or W. The D gene is left open where the match is weak. Clone size is shown for a subset of rows, as once, few, many or a class of expanded clone.

j_gene | v_gene | abundance | d_gene | CDR3nt | CDR3aa
TRBJ2-7 | TRBV14 | . | . | TGTGCCAGCAGCCGCTCGGGTGAACGCCACGAGCAGTACTTC | CASSRSGERHEQYF
TRBJ2-7 | TRBV10-3 | . | TRBD2 | TGTGCCATCAGTGAGTCTGGATCAGGCAGGGGTCTAGCGGGGAGATGGTTCCTACACGAGCAGTACTTC | CAISESGSGRGLAGRWFLHEQYF
TRBJ1-4 | TRBV27 | . | . | TGTGCCAGCAGTTTGGGCGAAGGAGTCAATGAAAAACTGTTTTTT | CASSLGEGVNEKLFF
TRBJ2-7 | TRBV27 | . | . | TGTGCCAGCGGGGGTTCTCTCGCTCGGCAGAGGGAGCAGTACTTC | CASGGSLARQREQYF
TRBJ1-1 | TRBV19 | . | . | TGTGCCAGTAGACATACAGTCATGAACACTGAAGCTTTCTTT | CASRHTVMNTEAFF
TRBJ2-3 | TRBV7-9 | . | . | TGTGCCAGCAGCTTAGGGCAGGCCGACTACACAGATACGCAGTATTTT | CASSLGQADYTDTQYF
TRBJ2-1 | TRBV18 | . | . | TGTGCCAGCTCACCCGCCAGGGTTGGGAATGAGCAGTTCTTC | CASSPARVGNEQFF
TRBJ1-1 | TRBV30 | . | . | TGTGCCTGGAGTGGCGGCTCAGGTTTTGCGTACACTGAAGCTTTCTTT | CAWSGGSGFAYTEAFF
TRBJ1-3 | TRBV30 | few | TRBD1 | TGTGCCTGGAGTAAACAGGGGGCGGTTCGGTCTGGAAACACCATATATTTT | CAWSKQGAVRSGNTIYF
TRBJ1-1 | TRBV10-2 | few | . | TGCGCCACCCGCCAGAACACTGAAGCTTTCTTT | CATRQNTEAFF
TRBJ2-7 | TRBV5-1 | . | . | TGCGCCAGCAGCTTCACTGAGGGCGGCGAGCAGTACTTC | CASSFTEGGEQYF
TRBJ2-7 | TRBV4-1 | . | . | TGCGCCAGCAGCCAAGTGACAAGCTACGAGCAGTACTTC | CASSQVTSYEQYF
TRBJ1-1 | TRBV27 | . | TRBD1 | TGTGCCAGCTCGGACAGGGGGCACACTGAAGCTTTCTTT | CASSDRGHTEAFF
TRBJ1-2 | TRBV10-2 | . | . | TGCGCCAGCAGTCCCCGAGGGGGGGGCGGCTATGGCTACACCTTC | CASSPRGGGGYGYTF
TRBJ2-7 | TRBV15 | . | . | TGTGCCACCAGCAGAGATCGGGCGGGCTACGAGCAGTACTTC | CATSRDRAGYEQYF
TRBJ1-1 | TRBV5-1 | once | . | TGCGCCAGCAGCTTGAGATGGAGGGATAAAGCTTTCTTT | CASSLRWRDKAFF
TRBJ1-1 | TRBV15 | . | . | TGTGCCACCAGCAGAGATCCCCGGCAGGGGAGATCTGAAGCTTTCTTT | CATSRDPRQGRSEAFF
TRBJ1-3 | TRBV19 | . | TRBD1 | TGTGCCAGTAGTGCAGCAGGGGGGTTTGGAAACACCATATATTTT | CASSAAGGFGNTIYF
TRBJ2-4 | TRBV4-1 | once | . | TGCGCCAGCAGCCAAGGCCCTGTCACGGGGCCAAAAAACATTCAGTACTTC | CASSQGPVTGPKNIQYF
TRBJ1-1 | TRBV7-9 | . | TRBD1 | TGTGCCAGCAGCTTAGGGACAGGGGTTTTCGCTGAAGCTTTCTTT | CASSLGTGVFAEAFF
TRBJ2-2 | TRBV18 | . | TRBD1 | TGTGCCAGCTCACCACCTACAGGGGTTGCGAACACCGGGGAGCTGTTTTTT | CASSPPTGVANTGELFF
TRBJ1-2 | TRBV4-1 | once | . | TGCGCCTCCCGGGGATGGGGTGCCTCAGGGGACTATGGCTACACCTTC | CASRGWGASGDYGYTF
TRBJ2-2 | TRBV4-1 | . | TRBD2 | TGCGCCAGTGGGCTAGCGGGGCTGAACACCGGGGAGCTGTTTTTT | CASGLAGLNTGELFF
TRBJ2-7 | TRBV7-9 | . | . | TGTGCCAGCAGCCCGTTGGGGGGCAGGGGGAACGAGCAGTACTTC | CASSPLGGRGNEQYF
TRBJ1-3 | TRBV20-1 | . | . | TGCAGTGCTGAGGGAGGAAACACCATATATTTT | CSAEGGNTIYF
TRBJ2-3 | TRBV13 | . | . | TGTGCCAGCAGCCGTGAACACAGTAGCACAGATACGCAGTATTTT | CASSREHSSTDTQYF
TRBJ2-2 | TRBV15 | . | . | TGTGCCACTCAGCTAGGCTCGAACACCGGGGAGCTGTTTTTT | CATQLGSNTGELFF
TRBJ1-2 | TRBV10-3 | . | . | TGTGCCTCTTTCAGGGAATCAGGAGTTGTGGATGGCTACACCTTC | CASFRESGVVDGYTF
TRBJ2-7 | TRBV10-2 | . | TRBD1 | TGCGCCAGCAGTGATTGGGGACAGCTCTCCTACGAGCAGTACTTC | CASSDWGQLSYEQYF
TRBJ2-3 | TRBV6-5 | . | TRBD2 | TGTGCCAGCAGTCCTAGCGGGTCCACAGATACGCAGTATTTT | CASSPSGSTDTQYF
TRBJ1-4 | TRBV7-9 | . | . | TGTGCCAGCGGCGACGAACATAATGAAAAACTGTTTTTT | CASGDEHNEKLFF
TRBJ2-2 | TRBV9 | . | TRBD2 | TGTGCCAGCAGGGAAAGGGAGGGAGAGTGGGACACCGGGGAGCTGTTTTTT | CASREREGEWDTGELFF
TRBJ1-5 | TRBV19 | few | . | TGTGCCAGTAGTATCGGGGAGCTAAATCAGCCCCAGCATTTT | CASSIGELNQPQHF
TRBJ1-2 | TRBV6-5 | once | . | TGTGCCAGCAGTCGAGGTCCTGGGGGCAACTATGGCTACACCTTC | CASSRGPGGNYGYTF
TRBJ1-1 | TRBV18 | . | TRBD1 | TGTGCCAGCTCACCACCACTAACAGGGGGACACACTGAAGCTTTCTTT | CASSPPLTGGHTEAFF
TRBJ1-1 | TRBV25-1 | . | TRBD1 | TGTGCCAGCAGTGAGGGACAGGGCTCCACTGAAGCTTTCTTT | CASSEGQGSTEAFF
TRBJ1-2 | TRBV5-4 | . | . | TGTGCCAGCAGCTTGGCGGGAGCTAACTATGGCTACACCTTC | CASSLAGANYGYTF
TRBJ1-6 | TRBV6-1 | . | . | TGTGCCAGCAGTGACAGGGACGCCTTTAATTCACCCCTCCACTTT | CASSDRDAFNSPLHF
TRBJ2-7 | TRBV7-3 | . | . | TGTGCCAGCAGCTTAACTGGCGGTGCGGGCTACGAGCAGTACTTC | CASSLTGGAGYEQYF
TRBJ1-1 | TRBV29-1 | . | TRBD1 | TGCAGCGTTGAGGGGACAGGGGTTTACGCTTTCTTT | CSVEGTGVYAFF
TRBJ1-2 | TRBV28 | . | TRBD1 | TGTGCCAGCTGCTCAGGGGGCACGAACTATGGCTACACCTTC | CASCSGGTNYGYTF